This TCR beta chain was sequenced for a study of cytomegalovirus exposure and HLA in healthy donors. Across the study: The Caucasian-associated ancestry cluster contained approximately 81% of the 300 to 400 genotyped donors. Study outcomes and limitations: In a later analysis, DRB1 alleles had the most associated TCRs; HLA-C alleles the fewest. Other equally common chains were less clonally expanded than HLA-associated TCR beta chains, a later analysis showed.

Comment on this clone: What it recognizes is unknown.

The CDR3 is 14 residues long. The V gene's germline CDR1 is MNHEY and CDR2 SVGAGI. Trimming took off 5 bases at V and 7 bases at J, with 15 bases between the two ends. PCR was performed using 60 Vbeta and 13 Jbeta primers. This table comes from immunoSEQ multiplex PCR, and its TCRdb copy is limited to in-frame clones, with some not included. The sample has roughly 34,000 clones, 75% to 90% seen once. This chain joins TRBV6-5 and TRBJ1-5; TRBD1 might be the D (6 bases). The specimen was PBMCs. The clonotype was recovered from a male donor in good health and CMV-seronegative. The CDR3 nucleotides read TGTGCCAGCAGTCCCAAGGGGGTTGGGCAGCCCCAGCATTTT. Its protein is CASSPKGVGQPQHF.